Sequencing of this T cell receptor beta chain was carried out in a study of CD4 T cell repertoires in COVID-19. Study in general: After 10 days of IL-2 expansion, CFSE-low cells were relabeled and restimulated with other coronavirus spikes.

CDR1 SGHKS and CDR2 YYEKEE come from the germline V gene (reference sequence). Trimming took 1 base from V and 0 from J, leaving 7 bases between them. This CDR3 has 14 residues. Sequenced by immunoSEQ multiplex PCR; TCRdb stores in-frame clones only, minus some. Here the sample spans 1,500 to 2,000 clones, approximately 15% being singletons. In this sample, this clone is medium-sized. Its target is not known. The sample has other DNA sequences that encode this CDR3 too. Donors had recovered from mild-to-severe COVID-19. Overall study results and limits: In SARS-CoV and/or HKU1 spike cultures, between roughly 6 and 25% of SARS-CoV-2 clonotypes reappeared. Several top expanded SARS-CoV-2-reactive clonotypes were shared by two or three memory subsets.

The V call is TRBV5-5, the J call TRBJ1-2; no clear D gene. This TCR was sampled from a human donor who had COVID-19. The source was memory CD4+ T cells, cultured in vitro, collected after recovery from COVID-19. CDR3 in DNA: TGTGCCAGCAGCTTGTATCCAGCTAACTATGGCTACACCTTC. It yields the protein CASSLYPANYGYTF.